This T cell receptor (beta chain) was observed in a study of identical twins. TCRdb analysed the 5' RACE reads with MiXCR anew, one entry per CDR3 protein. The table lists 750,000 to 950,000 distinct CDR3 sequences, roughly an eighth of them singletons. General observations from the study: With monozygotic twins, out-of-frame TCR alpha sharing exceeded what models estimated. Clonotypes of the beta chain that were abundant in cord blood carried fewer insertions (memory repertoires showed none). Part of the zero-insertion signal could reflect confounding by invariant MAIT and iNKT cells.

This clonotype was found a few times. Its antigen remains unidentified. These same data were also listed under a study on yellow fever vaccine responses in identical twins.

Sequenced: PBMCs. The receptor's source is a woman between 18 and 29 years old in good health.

The CDR3 bases are TGTGCCAGCAGTTCCGTTGAGGGGCGCAATGAGCAGTTCTTC. Protein sequence: CASSSVEGRNEQFF. This sequence joins TRBV12-3 or TRBV12-4 and TRBJ2-1; D may match TRBD1 or TRBD2 (5 bases each). Trimming left V 4 bases short and J 6 bases short, with 13 bases between. This CDR3 is 14 amino acids long.